Listed below are T cell receptor beta chains from one sample, sequenced in a study of T cell responses to AZD1222 COVID-19 vaccine. Measured with immunoSEQ multiplex PCR; TCRdb has only the in-frame clones, and not every one. Here the sample spans 98,000 or so clones, approximately 86% being singletons. Sequencing used peripheral blood, obtained on day 0 of AZD1222 vaccination. The receptors were gathered from an adult in good health. The CDR3 runs from the conserved cysteine through the conserved F or W. The order of the fields is J gene, V gene, D gene, clone size, CDR3 protein, CDR3 DNA. D genes are given only for firm matches. Expanded clones get a size class; other rows say once, few or many, or leave the size out.

j_call: TRBJ1-1
v_call: TRBV18
d_call: -
clone_size: -
cdr3_aa: CASSPAGGKNTEAFF
cdr3_nt: TGTGCCAGCTCACCGGCTGGGGGCAAGAACACTGAAGCTTTCTTT

j_call: TRBJ2-1
v_call: TRBV5-4
d_call: -
clone_size: -
cdr3_aa: CASSSPRGYNEQFF
cdr3_nt: TGTGCCAGCAGCTCTCCTCGGGGGTACAATGAGCAGTTCTTC

j_call: TRBJ1-5
v_call: TRBV15
d_call: TRBD1
clone_size: -
cdr3_aa: CATSTSRGQGADQPQHF
cdr3_nt: TGTGCCACCAGCACTTCAAGGGGACAGGGGGCGGATCAGCCCCAGCATTTT

j_call: TRBJ2-3
v_call: TRBV28
d_call: -
clone_size: -
cdr3_aa: CASRRGGTDTQYF
cdr3_nt: TGTGCCAGCAGGCGGGGAGGCACAGATACGCAGTATTTT

j_call: TRBJ2-3
v_call: TRBV28
d_call: TRBD2
clone_size: medium-sized
cdr3_aa: CASSFPGGTRTQYF
cdr3_nt: TGTGCCAGCAGTTTCCCGGGGGGAACACGGACGCAGTATTTT

j_call: TRBJ1-2
v_call: TRBV28
d_call: -
clone_size: -
cdr3_aa: CASMGDSHYGYTF
cdr3_nt: TGTGCCAGCATGGGGGATTCCCACTATGGCTACACCTTC

j_call: TRBJ1-1
v_call: TRBV7-9
d_call: -
clone_size: once
cdr3_aa: CASSSPRSLNTEAFF
cdr3_nt: TGTGCCAGCAGCTCCCCAAGGAGCCTGAACACTGAAGCTTTCTTT

j_call: TRBJ2-7
v_call: TRBV18
d_call: TRBD1
clone_size: few
cdr3_aa: CASSGQGELRDEQYF
cdr3_nt: TGTGCCAGCTCAGGACAGGGGGAACTCCGTGACGAGCAGTACTTC

j_call: TRBJ2-4
v_call: TRBV19
d_call: TRBD1
clone_size: -
cdr3_aa: CASSPLDRDENIQYF
cdr3_nt: TGTGCCAGTAGCCCTCTTGACAGGGACGAAAACATTCAGTACTTC

j_call: TRBJ1-3
v_call: TRBV28
d_call: -
clone_size: -
cdr3_aa: CASRLKASGNTIYF
cdr3_nt: TGTGCCAGCAGATTAAAAGCGTCTGGAAACACCATATATTTT

j_call: TRBJ1-2
v_call: TRBV7-3
d_call: -
clone_size: -
cdr3_aa: CASSFTSRSGVGGYTF
cdr3_nt: TGTGCCAGCAGCTTTACCTCCCGTTCGGGGGTCGGTGGCTACACCTTC

j_call: TRBJ2-3
v_call: TRBV11-2
d_call: TRBD2
clone_size: -
cdr3_aa: CASSLGPAGGADTQYF
cdr3_nt: TGTGCCAGCAGCTTAGGTCCAGCGGGGGGGGCAGATACGCAGTATTTT

j_call: TRBJ1-4
v_call: TRBV29-1
d_call: TRBD1
clone_size: -
cdr3_aa: CSVGKGAEKLFF
cdr3_nt: TGCAGCGTTGGAAAGGGGGCTGAAAAACTGTTTTTT

j_call: TRBJ2-5
v_call: TRBV28
d_call: TRBD2
clone_size: few
cdr3_aa: CASSLSLGLAGETQYF
cdr3_nt: TGTGCCAGCAGTTTATCCCTCGGACTAGCGGGCGAGACCCAGTACTTC

j_call: TRBJ2-7
v_call: TRBV7-2
d_call: -
clone_size: -
cdr3_aa: CASRHRDTSHEQYF
cdr3_nt: TGTGCCAGCAGGCACCGGGACACTTCGCACGAGCAGTACTTC

j_call: TRBJ2-5
v_call: TRBV7-2
d_call: -
clone_size: -
cdr3_aa: CASSLAGGGTQETQYF
cdr3_nt: TGTGCCAGCAGCTTAGCGGGGGGGGGCACACAAGAGACCCAGTACTTC

j_call: TRBJ1-5
v_call: TRBV5-5
d_call: TRBD1
clone_size: -
cdr3_aa: CASSWDSLNQPQHF
cdr3_nt: TGTGCCAGCAGCTGGGACAGCCTCAATCAGCCCCAGCATTTT

j_call: TRBJ1-2
v_call: TRBV7-6
d_call: -
clone_size: once
cdr3_aa: CASSRPGDYGYTF
cdr3_nt: TGTGCCAGCAGCCGGCCCGGTGACTATGGCTACACCTTC

j_call: TRBJ2-3
v_call: TRBV27
d_call: TRBD2
clone_size: -
cdr3_aa: CASSFGTSSRTDTQYF
cdr3_nt: TGTGCCAGCAGTTTCGGGACTAGCTCTCGCACAGATACGCAGTATTTT

j_call: TRBJ1-1
v_call: TRBV5-1
d_call: -
clone_size: -
cdr3_aa: CASSGQGRIAEAFF
cdr3_nt: TGCGCCAGCAGCGGGCAGGGCCGAATCGCTGAAGCTTTCTTT

j_call: TRBJ1-3
v_call: TRBV3-1/TRBV3-2
d_call: TRBD1
clone_size: once
cdr3_aa: CASSQDKGAGGNTIYF
cdr3_nt: TGTGCCAGCAGCCAAGACAAGGGGGCGGGCGGAAACACCATATATTTT

j_call: TRBJ2-1
v_call: TRBV5-8
d_call: TRBD2
clone_size: -
cdr3_aa: CASSRTSGNEQFF
cdr3_nt: TGTGCCAGCAGCCGGACTAGCGGCAATGAGCAGTTCTTC

j_call: TRBJ1-4
v_call: TRBV10-3
d_call: TRBD1
clone_size: -
cdr3_aa: CAISLTGGNEKLFF
cdr3_nt: TGTGCCATCAGCTTGACAGGGGGGAATGAAAAACTGTTTTTT

j_call: TRBJ1-2
v_call: TRBV28
d_call: -
clone_size: -
cdr3_aa: CASSFNLLRVKGYTF
cdr3_nt: TGTGCCAGCAGCTTCAACCTCTTGAGGGTAAAAGGCTACACCTTC

j_call: TRBJ1-1
v_call: TRBV7-9
d_call: TRBD1
clone_size: -
cdr3_aa: CASILNLQGLAEAFF
cdr3_nt: TGTGCCAGCATCCTAAACCTACAGGGGCTCGCTGAAGCTTTCTTT

j_call: TRBJ1-1
v_call: TRBV2
d_call: -
clone_size: -
cdr3_aa: CASSGGSFWGLTEAFF
cdr3_nt: TGTGCCAGCAGTGGTGGATCGTTTTGGGGGTTAACTGAAGCTTTCTTT

j_call: TRBJ2-1
v_call: TRBV5-6
d_call: TRBD2
clone_size: -
cdr3_aa: CASSFLSGGFNEQFF
cdr3_nt: TGTGCCAGCAGCTTTCTTAGCGGGGGGTTCAATGAGCAGTTCTTC

j_call: TRBJ2-7
v_call: TRBV29-1
d_call: TRBD1
clone_size: -
cdr3_aa: CSALTGTYEQYF
cdr3_nt: TGCAGCGCCCTGACAGGGACCTACGAGCAGTACTTC

j_call: TRBJ1-3
v_call: TRBV5-1
d_call: -
clone_size: -
cdr3_aa: CASSPTGFSGNTIYF
cdr3_nt: TGCGCCAGCAGTCCCACAGGGTTCTCTGGAAACACCATATATTTT

j_call: TRBJ2-1
v_call: TRBV5-1
d_call: -
clone_size: -
cdr3_aa: CASSKTWDNEQFF
cdr3_nt: TGCGCCAGCAGCAAAACCTGGGACAATGAGCAGTTCTTC

j_call: TRBJ1-3
v_call: TRBV30
d_call: -
clone_size: -
cdr3_aa: CAWSTPGAGNTIYF
cdr3_nt: TGTGCCTGGAGTACACCCGGGGCGGGAAACACCATATATTTT

j_call: TRBJ2-1
v_call: TRBV3-1/TRBV3-2
d_call: TRBD2
clone_size: -
cdr3_aa: CASSLTSGPEQFF
cdr3_nt: TGTGCCAGCAGCCTCACTAGCGGCCCTGAGCAGTTCTTC

j_call: TRBJ2-7
v_call: TRBV28
d_call: TRBD1
clone_size: -
cdr3_aa: CASIETGASYEQYF
cdr3_nt: TGTGCCAGCATCGAAACAGGGGCCTCCTACGAGCAGTACTTC